This T cell receptor beta chain is drawn from a study of shared clonotypes between healthy human individuals (dated by TCRdb to 2020 to 2022). Notes on the research overall: A couple of women and a few men aged 18 to 49 years were included in the cohort. For each donor, three plates each were used for CD4 naive and CD4 memory, two plates were used for CD8 naive, and one plate was used for CD8 memory. To estimate repertoire size and how much clonotype sharing occurs between individuals, the study deeply sequenced the blood TCR repertoires of several healthy adults. To increase sequencing depth and limit assay-specific biases, TCR repertoire library preparation and sequencing were carried out by different laboratories using diverse techniques. Between about 0.9 and 10 billion PBMCs per donor were obtained by leukapheresis. What the research found in general, with its limitations: Larger estimated clonotype richness was generally found for naive subsets than for memory subsets. Because the study included only a small number of donors, the genetic and exposure-history diversity represented was limited. Sampling was restricted to blood, and TCR repertoires in tissues likely differ from the TCR repertoires found in blood. Based on pairwise subsampling, the degree of clonotype sharing among donors was expected to be affected by sequencing depth. Across four donors, 5% to 6% of naive CD4, around 3.5% of naive CD8, around 2.5% of memory CD4, and 0.4% to 0.45% of memory CD8 clonotypes were shared. Clonotypes shared by all four sorted-subset donors showed higher generation probabilities than non-shared clonotypes. Incomplete sequencing was indicated by rarefaction of sorted-subset datasets, despite the large sequencing depth.

TCR CDR3 regions were amplified from genomic DNA by multiplex PCR using the deep immunoSEQ assay. Extracted genomic DNA from each cell subset was spread evenly across all wells of several immunoSEQ 96-well plates, with each plate serving as a replicate. For sorted subsets, approximately 200 ng of genomic DNA, equivalent to some 30,000 T cell genomes, went into each replicate PCR. Purified libraries were quantified with a Qubit 3.0 fluorometer, sized on a Bioanalyzer 2100, and re-quantified with the KAPA Library Quantification kit. A separate single-read 150-cycle Illumina NextSeq 550 flow cell was used to sequence each immunoSEQ 96-well plate. Concerning the study's data processing: Because the immunoSEQ output included only junctional sequences and no quality scores, the filtering could not be the same as the filtering used for full-length reads. To assign V/J genes and CDR3, sequences were annotated using PyIR, a Python wrapper for IgBLAST v1.9, with IMGT germline references. Reads were filtered out if the reads had weak V/J assignments (E-value above 1e-6), no CDR3, stop codons, out-of-frame junctions, or ambiguous translated residues. V3J clonotypes were defined as sequences sharing the same inferred V gene, J gene, and CDR3 amino acid sequence. Percentage overlap between repertoires was calculated by dividing the number of shared unique clonotypes by the size of the smaller repertoire. Richness of each repertoire was evaluated using RTK rarefaction, the Chao1 estimator, and Recon v2.1 estimates of unobserved clonotypes. Generation probabilities for all TCRbeta clonotypes obtained by the gDNA method from a handful of donors were computed using OLGA. TCRdb obtained this table from immuneACCESS and retained in-frame rearrangements with V and J assigned. These tables miss some clones; where compared with another copy, unresolved V genes account for less than half of the shortfall, and the remainder is unexplained. The V and J calls and the clone size are those of that table, but D and trimming were determined from the DNA. This sample has roughly 550,000 clones in its table, and roughly 95% of those were observed once. The top ten clonotypes cover roughly 0.1% of the sample.

Notes on this clone: The antigen this receptor binds is unknown. No base quality values were provided; no much bigger clone lies one nucleotide off.

The CDR3 has 13 amino acids, counting the end cysteine and phenylalanine. Just the 39-base CDR3 DNA is kept, in frame starting at base 1. The germline V gene gives CDR1 as MDHEN and CDR2 as SYDVKM. The V end loses 5 bases and the J end loses 3 bases, and a stretch of 8 bases separates them. CD8 naive samples consisted of CD45RO-negative cells that were positively selected for CCR7, yielding a CD45RA+CCR7+ population without TemRA cells. The donors were healthy, HIV-negative adults with no recently reported acute infections or vaccinations. All donors were Caucasian adults living in Nashville, Tennessee, USA. Blood was collected by leukapheresis, and PBMCs were isolated by Ficoll-Histopaque density gradient centrifugation and then cryopreserved in liquid nitrogen vapor phase. Analytical flow cytometry was used to check the purity and quantity of every magnetically sorted T cell population. From each sorted fraction, genomic DNA was isolated and quantified by UV absorbance on a Nanodrop 2000c.

The chain is assembled from TRBV28 and TRBJ1-5; too little of a D gene remains to name it. Sequencing was carried out using naive CD8+ T cells sorted from blood. Explained via the paper, the cell subset or site label denotes: CD45RA+CCR7+. The receptor was derived from a woman aged 30 to 39 in good health. CDR3 reads: CASSHTDNQPQHF. In nucleotides, the sequence is TGTGCCAGCAGTCACACGGACAATCAGCCCCAGCATTTT.